This TCR beta chain is drawn from a study of beta chain features in type 1 diabetes. Study overall: Age and gender were similar between patients and healthy donors, as were cell yields. Findings of the study overall: In all four CD4+ subsets, TCRB CDR3 length was significantly, moderately reduced in type 1 diabetes. Any HLA effect on TCRB rearrangement was left unresolved by small sub-analyses.

This CDR3 is built from 16 residues. V was trimmed by 4 bases and J by 5 bases, leaving 18 bases between them. CDR1 SGHDT and CDR2 YYEEEE come from the germline V gene. Expressed TCRB transcripts were sequenced because the isolated RNA had all been reverse transcribed beforehand. Here immunoSEQ multiplex PCR was the method, and the copy in TCRdb shows in-frame clones only, minus some. The table shows 850,000 to 900,000 clones, with about a sixth occurring only once. This clone turned up a few times. Its antigen is still unknown. This rearrangement joins TRBV5-6 to TRBJ1-4; D is possibly TRBD1 (5 bases). This TCR came from a woman under 30 in good health. The specimen sequenced was naive CD4+ T cells from blood. The CDR3: CASSTYSGMENEKLFF. In nucleotides, the CDR3 is TGTGCCAGCAGCACATATTCAGGGATGGAGAATGAAAAACTGTTTTTT.